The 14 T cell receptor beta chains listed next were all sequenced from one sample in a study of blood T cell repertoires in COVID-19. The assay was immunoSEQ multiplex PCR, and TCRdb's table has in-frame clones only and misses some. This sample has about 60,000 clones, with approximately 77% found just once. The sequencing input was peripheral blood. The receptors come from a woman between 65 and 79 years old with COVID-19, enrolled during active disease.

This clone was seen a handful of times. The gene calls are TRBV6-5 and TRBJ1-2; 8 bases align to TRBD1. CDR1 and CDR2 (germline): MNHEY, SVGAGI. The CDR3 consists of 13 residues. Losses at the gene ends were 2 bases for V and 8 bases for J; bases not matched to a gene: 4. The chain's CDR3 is CASSYRQGRGYTF. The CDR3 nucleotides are TGTGCCAGCAGTTACCGACAGGGGCGAGGCTACACCTTC.

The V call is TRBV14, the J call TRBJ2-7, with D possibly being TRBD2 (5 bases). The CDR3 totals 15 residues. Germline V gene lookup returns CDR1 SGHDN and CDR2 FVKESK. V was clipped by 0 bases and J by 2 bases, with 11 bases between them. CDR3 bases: TGTGCCAGCAGCCAAGATCCCCGGGGTACCTACGAGCAGTACTTC. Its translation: CASSQDPRGTYEQYF.

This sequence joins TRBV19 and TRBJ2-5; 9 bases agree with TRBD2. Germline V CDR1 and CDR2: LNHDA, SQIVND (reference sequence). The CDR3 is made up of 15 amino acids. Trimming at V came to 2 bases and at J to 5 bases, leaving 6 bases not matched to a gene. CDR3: CASSILAGGLETQYF. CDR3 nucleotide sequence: TGTGCCAGTAGTATACTGGCGGGGGGGCTGGAGACCCAGTACTTC.

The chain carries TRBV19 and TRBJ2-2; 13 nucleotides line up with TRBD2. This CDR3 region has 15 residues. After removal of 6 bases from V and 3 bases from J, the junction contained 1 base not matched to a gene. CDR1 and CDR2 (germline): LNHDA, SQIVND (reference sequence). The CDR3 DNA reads TGTGCCAGTAGGGGGACTAGCGGGGACACCGGGGAGCTGTTTTTT. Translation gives CASRGTSGDTGELFF.

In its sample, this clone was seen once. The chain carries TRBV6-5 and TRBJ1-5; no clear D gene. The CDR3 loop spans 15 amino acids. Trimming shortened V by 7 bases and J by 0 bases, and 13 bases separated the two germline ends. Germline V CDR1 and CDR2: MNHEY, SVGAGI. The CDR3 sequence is CASTRGDFSNQPQHF. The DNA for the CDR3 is TGTGCCAGCACTCGGGGAGACTTTAGCAATCAGCCCCAGCATTTT.

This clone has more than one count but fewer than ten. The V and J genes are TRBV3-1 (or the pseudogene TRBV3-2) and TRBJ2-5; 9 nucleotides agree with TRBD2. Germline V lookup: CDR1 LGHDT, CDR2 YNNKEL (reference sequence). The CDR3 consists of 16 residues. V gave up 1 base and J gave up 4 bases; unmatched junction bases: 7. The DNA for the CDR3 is TGTGCCAGCAGCCAAGGTGGCGGGAGGGGACGAGAGACCCAGTACTTC. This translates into CASSQGGGRGRETQYF.

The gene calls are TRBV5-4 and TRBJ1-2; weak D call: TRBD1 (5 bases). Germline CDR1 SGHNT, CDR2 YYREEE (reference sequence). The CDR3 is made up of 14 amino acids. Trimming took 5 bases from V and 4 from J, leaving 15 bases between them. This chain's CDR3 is CASSRPTGPYGYTF. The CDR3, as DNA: TGTGCCAGCAGTCGTCCCACAGGACCCTATGGCTACACCTTC.

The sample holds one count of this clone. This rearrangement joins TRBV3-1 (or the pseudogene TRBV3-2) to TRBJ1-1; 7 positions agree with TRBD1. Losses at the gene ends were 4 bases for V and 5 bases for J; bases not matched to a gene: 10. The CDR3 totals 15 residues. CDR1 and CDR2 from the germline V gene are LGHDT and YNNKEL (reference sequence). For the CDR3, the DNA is TGTGCCAGCAGCCGCGTCGAGGGGGCCGGTACTGAAGCTTTCTTT. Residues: CASSRVEGAGTEAFF.

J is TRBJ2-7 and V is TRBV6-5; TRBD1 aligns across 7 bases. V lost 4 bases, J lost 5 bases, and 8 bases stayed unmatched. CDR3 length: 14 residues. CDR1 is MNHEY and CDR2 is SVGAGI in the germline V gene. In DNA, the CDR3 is TGTGCCAGCAGTTCCCTGACAGGGAAACACGAGCAGTACTTC. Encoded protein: CASSSLTGKHEQYF.

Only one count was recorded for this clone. CDR3 sequence (DNA): TGTGCCAGCAGCCCGACTAGCGGGGGAGCAGATACGCAGTATTTT. Protein: CASSPTSGGADTQYF. J is TRBJ2-3 and V is TRBV2, with 12 bases lining up with TRBD2. The V and J ends lost 6 bases and 4 bases, in that order; junction bases with no gene match: 5. The CDR3 length is 15 residues. Germline lookup yields CDR1 SNHLY and CDR2 FYNNEI.

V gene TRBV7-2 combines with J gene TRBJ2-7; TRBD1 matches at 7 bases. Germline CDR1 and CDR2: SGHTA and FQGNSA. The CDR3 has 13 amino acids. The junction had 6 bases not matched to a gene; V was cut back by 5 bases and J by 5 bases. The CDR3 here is CASSVHRGNEQYV. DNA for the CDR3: TGTGCCAGCAGCGTGCACAGGGGAAACGAGCAGTACGTC.

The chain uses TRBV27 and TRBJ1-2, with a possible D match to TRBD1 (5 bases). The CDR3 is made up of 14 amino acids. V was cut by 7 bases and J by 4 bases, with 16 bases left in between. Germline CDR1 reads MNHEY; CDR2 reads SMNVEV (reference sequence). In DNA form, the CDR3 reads TGTGCCAGCAAAAGCTTTCCAGGGATCTATGGCTACACCTTC. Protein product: CASKSFPGIYGYTF.

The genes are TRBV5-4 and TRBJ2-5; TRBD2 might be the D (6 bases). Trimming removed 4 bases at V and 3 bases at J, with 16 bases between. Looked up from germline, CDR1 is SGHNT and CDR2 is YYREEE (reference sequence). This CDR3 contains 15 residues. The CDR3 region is CASSVLARREETQYF. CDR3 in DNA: TGTGCCAGCAGCGTTCTCGCCCGGAGGGAAGAGACCCAGTACTTC.

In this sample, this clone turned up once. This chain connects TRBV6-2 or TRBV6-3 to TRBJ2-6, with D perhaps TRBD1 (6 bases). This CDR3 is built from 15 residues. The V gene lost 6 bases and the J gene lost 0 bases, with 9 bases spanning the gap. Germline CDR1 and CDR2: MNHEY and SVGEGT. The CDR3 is CASSRDNSGANVLTF. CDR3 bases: TGTGCCAGCAGCCGGGACAACTCTGGGGCCAACGTCCTGACTTTC.